This T cell receptor beta chain was observed in a study of T cells in Graves' hyperthyroidism and ophthalmopathy. Notes on the study in general: Peripheral blood also featured most of the thyroid clonotypes expanded above 0.001.

Amplification yielded TCR beta CDR3 regions, with RNA transcripts as the source. The HTBI primer set drove a first-round RT-PCR of the TCR CDR3. TCRdb passed the multiplex PCR reads through MiXCR, listing each CDR3 protein once. The profile shows more than 500,000 distinct CDR3 sequences, under 60% of them singletons. There are many counts of this clonotype. The target antigen is unknown. Trimming pared 6 bases from V and 8 bases from J, leaving 20 bases between. This CDR3 contains 15 residues. V gene TRBV12-3 or TRBV12-4 combines with J gene TRBJ1-5; D might be TRBD1 (5 bases). The origin of this receptor is an adult woman with Graves' disease, either hyperthyroidism or ophthalmopathy (not recorded which). Sequencing used peripheral blood or thyroid tissue (not recorded which). CDR3 nucleotides: TGTGCCAGCAGCCGCTTGGGGAGGGGATCTGAGCCCCAGCATTTT. Its translation: CASSRLGRGSEPQHF.